Shown below are 6 T cell receptor beta chains from a single sample sequenced in a study of blood T cell repertoires in COVID-19. Some clones are missing from TCRdb's copy, which holds only in-frame ones; the method was immunoSEQ multiplex PCR. This sample has 67,000 or so clones, with roughly 86% found just once. Sequenced sample: peripheral blood. Receptors originate from a woman in her seventies with acute or convalescent COVID-19.

CDR3 loop: CASTTGPYQETQYF. The CDR3 DNA reads TGTGCCAGCACGACAGGACCCTACCAAGAGACCCAGTACTTC. The chain carries TRBV18 and TRBJ2-5; tentative D call: TRBD1 (6 bases). V was trimmed by 8 bases and J by 0 bases, leaving 13 bases between them. Germline V gene lookup returns CDR1 KGHSH and CDR2 LQKENI. CDR3 length equals 14 residues. The variable domain in full, completed from reference TRBV18 and TRBJ2-5, reads NAGVMQNPRHLVRRRGQEARLRCSPMKGHSHVYWYRQLPEEGLKFMVYLQKENIIDESGMPKERFSAEFPKEGPSILRIQQVVRGDSAAYFCASTTGPYQETQYFGPGTRLLVL.

This clone was seen once. V is TRBV11-3 and J is TRBJ2-1, with 11 bases identical to TRBD1. CDR3 length: 16 residues. Germline CDR1 SGHNT, CDR2 YENEEA. V dropped 5 bases and J dropped 2; count of bases not matched to a gene: 5. The CDR3 protein is CASSNPGQGAYNEQFF. CDR3 coding DNA: TGTGCCAGCAGCAACCCGGGACAGGGGGCCTACAATGAGCAGTTCTTC.

This clone showed up just once. The chain is built from TRBV10-3 and TRBJ2-7; 8 bases agree with TRBD1. The germline CDR1 and CDR2 sequences are ENHRY and SYGVKD. The V gene end was trimmed by 8 bases and the J gene end by 4 bases; junction bases not matched to a gene: 10. The CDR3 is 14 amino acids. CDR3 in amino acids: CAIGPGQVLYEQYF. DNA for the CDR3: TGTGCCATCGGACCGGGACAGGTTCTGTACGAGCAGTACTTC.

This chain links TRBV6-5 with TRBJ2-1; 9 bases line up with TRBD2. The V gene end was trimmed by 8 bases and the J gene end by 4 bases; junction bases not matched to a gene: 9. The CDR3 is made up of 15 amino acids. CDR1 and CDR2 (germline): MNHEY, SVGAGI. This CDR3 reads CASGGIAGEYNEQFF. The CDR3 nucleotides read TGTGCCAGCGGGGGGATAGCGGGAGAGTACAATGAGCAGTTCTTC.

The chain recombines TRBV6-5 with TRBJ1-5; no firm D call. The CDR3 extends over 15 amino acids. V lost 6 bases and J lost 7, with 19 bases in between. Germline V gives CDR1 MNHEY, CDR2 SVGAGI. CDR3 sequence: CASRRDQVGGQPQHF. CDR3 in DNA: TGTGCCAGCAGGAGGGATCAGGTTGGCGGCCAGCCCCAGCATTTT.

This clone is a singleton in its sample. This chain joins TRBV30 and TRBJ2-1, with 9 bases aligning to TRBD2. The CDR3 is made up of 15 amino acids. After removal of 3 bases from V and 10 bases from J, the junction contained 13 bases not matched to a gene. Germline V gene lookup returns CDR1 GTSNPN and CDR2 SVGIG (reference sequence). The CDR3 DNA sequence: TGTGCCTGGAGCCGCTTAGCGGGAGAGGTTGGAGAGCAGTTCTTC. Encoded protein: CAWSRLAGEVGEQFF. Full variable domain (outside the CDR3, taken from reference TRBV30 and TRBJ2-1): SQTIHQWPATLVQPVGSPLSLECTVEGTSNPNLYWYRQAAGRGLQLLFYSVGIGQISSEVPQNLSASRPQDRQFILSSKKLLLSDSGFYLCAWSRLAGEVGEQFFGPGTRLTVL.